The 31 T cell receptor beta chains below come from one sample, sequenced in a study of blood T cells in healthy people across ages. A second PCR of 7 to 11 cycles used a sample-barcoded 5' primer and a J-beta primer mix. One entry per CDR3 protein, called by TCRdb with MiXCR from the 5' RACE reads. The data show over a million distinct CDR3 sequences, approximately 38% seen once. The sequenced sample was blood. Every receptor here comes from a woman aged 18-29 years in good health.

The genes are TRBV6-1 and TRBJ1-2, with D tentatively TRBD1 (5 bases). Trimming stripped 6 bases from V and 2 bases from J, with 16 bases between. The length of the CDR3 is 15 residues. The germline gives CDR1 MNHNS, CDR2 SASEGT. In DNA form, the CDR3 reads TGTGCCAGCAGAGAGGGGCAGGGACCAAACTATGGCTACACCTTC. Its translation: CASREGQGPNYGYTF.

This clonotype was observed a handful of times. The genes are TRBV2 and TRBJ2-1, with TRBD2 matching over 8 bases. V lost 7 bases and J lost 4; bases outside the gene matches: 3. Germline assignment: CDR1 SNHLY and CDR2 FYNNEI. This CDR3 spans 13 amino acids. The CDR3 region is CASNPSGYNEQFF. CDR3 nucleotide sequence: TGTGCCAGCAACCCTAGCGGGTACAATGAGCAGTTCTTC.

This clonotype was recorded once. J is TRBJ2-3 and V is TRBV3-1, with a tentative D call TRBD2 (5 bases). Germline assignment: CDR1 LGHDT and CDR2 YNNKEL (reference sequence). The V end lost 1 base, the J end lost 0 bases, and 17 bases lay between the germline ends. This CDR3 region has 18 residues. The DNA for the CDR3 is TGTGCCAGCAGCCAAGGGCATGCAGCGGCATTAAGCACAGATACGCAGTATTTT. Its translation is CASSQGHAAALSTDTQYF.

V usage is TRBV2 and J usage is TRBJ2-5; 7 nucleotides align to TRBD1. Trimming removed 6 bases from V and 11 bases from J; junction bases left unmatched: 9. The length of the CDR3 is 12 residues. Germline V CDR1 and CDR2: SNHLY, FYNNEI. CDR3: CASSLQGTLQYF. CDR3 nucleotides: TGTGCCAGCAGCCTACAGGGGACCCTGCAGTACTTC.

The genes are TRBV5-1 and TRBJ2-1; D gene unclear. CDR1 SGHRS and CDR2 YFSETQ come from the germline V gene. V was cut by 3 bases and J by 8 bases, with 15 bases left in between. The CDR3 runs 14 residues. The CDR3 protein is CASSWATLSDEQFF. The CDR3 nucleotides are TGCGCCAGCAGCTGGGCTACCTTAAGCGATGAGCAGTTCTTC.

The chain couples TRBV7-9 to TRBJ1-6; 7 nucleotides align to TRBD1. Trimming at V came to 2 bases and at J to 7 bases, leaving 5 bases not matched to a gene. This CDR3 has 15 amino acids. Germline CDR1 and CDR2: SEHNR and FQNEAQ (reference sequence). CDR3 residues: CASSLSTGSNSPLHF. As DNA, the CDR3 is TGTGCCAGCAGCTTATCGACAGGGAGCAATTCACCCCTCCACTTT.

This chain's CDR3 is CSGGAGDTQYF. The CDR3 DNA reads TGCAGCGGGGGGGCCGGGGATACGCAGTATTTT. The chain couples TRBV29-1 to TRBJ2-3; either TRBD1 or TRBD2 may supply D (6 bases each). The germline CDR1 and CDR2 sequences are SQVTM and ANQGSEA. This CDR3 comprises 11 residues. The V and J ends lost 7 bases and 6 bases respectively, with 11 bases between them.

This rearrangement joins TRBV12-3 or TRBV12-4 to TRBJ2-1; D is unresolved. The CDR3 has 18 amino acids. V lost 5 bases and J 1 base, leaving 21 bases between the germline ends. The DNA for the CDR3 is TGTGCCAGCAGTCTGAGGCCGGCCAATAAACTGTCCTACAATGAGCAGTTCTTC. As protein: CASSLRPANKLSYNEQFF.

This clonotype was detected only once. The rearrangement links TRBV20-1 to TRBJ1-4; D not resolved. This CDR3 has 15 amino acids. V gave up 1 base and J gave up 7 bases, with 16 bases separating them. Germline CDR1 is DFQATT and CDR2 is SNEGSKA (reference sequence). In DNA form, the CDR3 reads TGCAGTGCTAGAGCGGGAGCCAACCCGGGTGAAAAACTGTTTTTT. Translated, it gives CSARAGANPGEKLFF.

This clonotype was observed a few times. This chain links TRBV29-1 with TRBJ2-1, with a weak D call TRBD1 (6 bases). Trimming left V 5 bases short and J 5 bases short, with 13 bases between. Germline loops: CDR1 SQVTM, CDR2 ANQGSEA. CDR3 length: 13 amino acids. CDR3 in amino acids: CSVRQGYDNEQFF. As DNA, the CDR3 is TGCAGCGTTCGCCAGGGGTACGACAATGAGCAGTTCTTC.

This chain links TRBV6-1 with TRBJ2-5, with 8 bases lining up with TRBD2. The CDR3 is 16 residues long. Trimming cost V 0 bases and J 4 bases; bases outside gene matches: 7. CDR1 and CDR2 from the germline V gene are MNHNS and SASEGT. The CDR3 bases are TGTGCCAGCAGTGAAGCTTATACGGCGGGGGGAGAGACCCAGTACTTC. It codes for CASSEAYTAGGETQYF.

Points on this clonotype: This may be a read error: a much more frequent sequence differs by one nucleotide. This sequence joins TRBV24-1 and TRBJ2-1; a weak D match, TRBD1 (6 bases). Looked up from germline, CDR1 is KGHDR and CDR2 is SFDVKD. The CDR3 extends over 13 amino acids. The V end lost 5 bases, the J end lost 7 bases, and 11 bases lay between the germline ends. For the CDR3, the DNA is TGTGCCACCAGTGGCCCCGACAGGAATGAGCAGTTCTTC. Its translation is CATSGPDRNEQFF.

About this clonotype itself: One end of the junction does not line up with germline, which may come from a read error. The chain carries TRBV7-7 and TRBJ2-1; TRBD1 is a possible D gene (6 bases). The CDR3 runs to 15 residues. Germline assignment: CDR1 SSHAT and CDR2 FNYEAQ (reference sequence). CDR3 DNA: TGTGCTAGCAGCTGGGGCAGGGGTTCTTACAATGAGCAGTTCTTC. This encodes CASSWGRGSYNEQFF. Combining the CDR3 with reference TRBV7-7 and TRBJ2-1 gives the whole variable domain GAGVSQSPRYKVTKRGQDVTLRCDPISSHATLYWYQQALGQGPEFLTYFNYEAQPDKSGLPSDRFSAERPEGSISTLTIQRTEQRDSAMYRCASSWGRGSYNEQFFGPGTRLTVL.

The table lists this clonotype with many counts. CDR3 DNA: TGCAGTGGGACTGAAGAGACCCAGTACTTC. Its protein product is CSGTEETQYF. The chain carries TRBV29-1 and TRBJ2-5, with D possibly being TRBD2 (6 bases). In germline, CDR1 is SQVTM, CDR2 ANQGSEA. The CDR3 is made up of 10 amino acids.

This clonotype appeared a few times. The chain recombines TRBV4-2 with TRBJ2-7, with TRBD1 matching over 9 bases. V trimming: 5 bases; J trimming: 5 bases; junction bases outside the gene matches: 10. The CDR3 extends over 15 amino acids. Germline-derived CDR1 and CDR2 are LGHNA and YNFKEQ. CDR3 loop: CASSEGQGGSDEQYF. The CDR3 DNA is TGTGCCAGCAGCGAGGGACAGGGAGGTTCGGACGAGCAGTACTTC.

This clonotype was picked up many times. The rearrangement joins TRBV7-2 to TRBJ2-5; TRBD2 aligns across 9 bases. The germline gives CDR1 SGHTA, CDR2 FQGNSA. The J segment lost 5 bases and the V segment lost 2 bases, leaving 9 bases of the junction unmatched. The CDR3 contains 16 residues. CDR3 sequence reads: CASSLRTSEPRETQYF. The CDR3 region has the DNA TGTGCCAGCAGCTTAAGGACTAGCGAGCCAAGGGAGACCCAGTACTTC.

The gene calls are TRBV9 and TRBJ1-4, with D unclear. CDR1 SGDLS and CDR2 YYNGEE come from the germline V gene. V lost 4 bases and J 7 bases, leaving 17 bases between the germline ends. The length of the CDR3 is 15 residues. CDR3: CASSSPSRVGEKLFF. CDR3 in DNA: TGTGCCAGCAGCTCCCCGAGCCGGGTGGGTGAAAAACTGTTTTTT. Filled out from reference TRBV9 and TRBJ1-4, the complete variable domain reads DSGVTQTPKHLITATGQRVTLRCSPRSGDLSVYWYQQSLDQGLQFLIQYYNGEERAKGNILERFSAQQFPDLHSELNLSSLELGDSALYFCASSSPSRVGEKLFFGSGTQLSVL.

The V and J genes are TRBV7-3 and TRBJ1-2; TRBD1 is a possible D gene (6 bases). Deletions cut 5 bases from V and 3 bases from J, with 13 bases between. The CDR3 has 14 residues. Germline V gives CDR1 SGHTA, CDR2 FQGTGA. CDR3 bases: TGTGCCAGCAGCGTACAGGGAGGGGACTATGGCTACACCTTC. Translating gives CASSVQGGDYGYTF.

The rearrangement uses TRBV20-1 and TRBJ2-7, with 7 bases fitting TRBD1. The germline gives CDR1 DFQATT, CDR2 SNEGSKA (reference sequence). CDR3 length: 15 residues. The J segment lost 0 bases and the V segment lost 6 bases, leaving 11 bases of the junction unmatched. CDR3: CSAEIQGVSSYEQYF. CDR3 bases: TGCAGTGCAGAGATTCAGGGGGTTAGCTCCTACGAGCAGTACTTC.

The J gene is TRBJ1-5, the V gene TRBV6-4; D might be TRBD1 (5 bases). The CDR3 runs 14 residues. Germline V gene data show CDR1 as MRHNA and CDR2 as SNTAGT. The V gene lost 0 bases and the J gene lost 2 bases, with 5 bases spanning the gap. The CDR3 region is CASSDSGGNQPQHF. CDR3 DNA sequence: TGTGCCAGCAGTGACTCAGGGGGCAATCAGCCCCAGCATTTT.

The chain has TRBV21-1 and TRBJ1-5; the table's D call, TRBD1, has no DNA check behind it. TRBV21-1 represents a pseudogene. The length of the CDR3 is 19 residues. The CDR3 nucleotides are TGTGCCAGCAGCAAAAAAAAGGACACCACTGCATACGGCGATCAGCCCCAGCATTTT. This translates into CASSKKKDTTAYGDQPQHF.

This clonotype was seen a handful of times. The chain carries TRBV27 and TRBJ2-5; D gene ambiguous. Trimming stripped 2 bases from V and 6 bases from J, with 19 bases between. There are 16 residues in the CDR3. Germline V gives CDR1 MNHEY, CDR2 SMNVEV (reference sequence). The CDR3 nucleotides read TGTGCCAGCAGTTTAACGGGTAGTTGGGATTTGAAGACCCAGTACTTC. As protein: CASSLTGSWDLKTQYF.

CDR3 DNA sequence: TGCGCCAGCAGCCAGAATACAGGGTTTGGTCAGCCCCAGCATTTT. Its translation is CASSQNTGFGQPQHF. The V and J genes are TRBV5-1 and TRBJ1-5, with D possibly TRBD1 on 6 matching bases. This CDR3 region has 15 residues. Germline V gene data show CDR1 as SGHRS and CDR2 as YFSETQ. Trimming pared 4 bases from V and 6 bases from J, leaving 17 bases between.

The chain employs TRBV10-3 and TRBJ2-1, with D perhaps TRBD1 (5 bases). This CDR3 has 11 amino acids. Looked up from germline, CDR1 is ENHRY and CDR2 is SYGVKD. V lost 11 bases and J lost 6, with 11 bases in between. Here the CDR3 DNA reads TGTGCCCCAGGGTCCCCCAATGAGCAGTTCTTC. Translated, it gives CAPGSPNEQFF.

The rearrangement uses TRBV2 and TRBJ2-1; TRBD2 might be the D (6 bases). Germline V gene data show CDR1 as SNHLY and CDR2 as FYNNEI. The ends were cut back, 3 bases at V and 4 bases at J, with 16 bases in the middle. The CDR3 has 16 residues. CDR3 nucleotides: TGTGCCAGCAGTGATCCGGGGGAAGGCGTTTACAATGAGCAGTTCTTC. Its protein product is CASSDPGEGVYNEQFF.

The chain is built from TRBV5-1 and TRBJ2-1, with TRBD1 matching over 10 bases. The CDR3 totals 13 residues. Germline assignment: CDR1 SGHRS and CDR2 YFSETQ. The ends lost 0 bases at V and 15 bases at J; junction bases unmatched: 6. CDR3 bases: TGCGCCAGCAGCTTGGATGGGACAGGGGTCCGGTTCTTC. This gives the protein CASSLDGTGVRFF. The variable domain in full, completed from reference TRBV5-1 and TRBJ2-1, reads KAGVTQTPRYLIKTRGQQVTLSCSPISGHRSVSWYQQTPGQGLQFLFEYFSETQRNKGNFPGRFSGRQFSNSRSEMNVSTLELGDSALYLCASSLDGTGVRFFGPGTRLTVL.

DNA for the CDR3: TGTGCCAGCAGTTTCCGGGTAAGCGGAGGAGCTTTCTTT. Translation gives CASSFRVSGGAFF. The chain links TRBV12-3 or TRBV12-4 to TRBJ1-1, with D unresolved. Trimming took 3 bases from V and 10 from J, leaving 15 bases between them. The CDR3 runs to 13 residues.

The chain couples TRBV2 to TRBJ2-4; 7 nucleotides line up with TRBD1. The germline gives CDR1 SNHLY, CDR2 FYNNEI. J lost 8 bases, V lost 10 bases, and 8 bases had no gene match. The CDR3 extends over 12 amino acids. The CDR3 loop is CATQQQGDIQYF. In DNA, the CDR3 is TGTGCCACCCAGCAGCAGGGGGACATTCAGTACTTC.

The CDR3: CASSQPGLGGIHEQFF. The CDR3 coding sequence is TGTGCCAGCAGCCAACCTGGACTAGGCGGGATACATGAGCAGTTCTTC. The rearrangement joins TRBV3-1 to TRBJ2-1, with 7 bases aligning to TRBD2. CDR1 is LGHDT and CDR2 is YNNKEL in the germline V gene (reference sequence). The CDR3 runs to 16 residues. Trimming took 2 bases from V and 8 from J; bases not matched to a gene: 12.

The CDR3 bases are TGTGCCAGCAGCCCGGTTAGCGGGGACACAGATACGCAGTATTTT. It encodes CASSPVSGDTDTQYF. The chain joins TRBV5-6 to TRBJ2-3; TRBD2 aligns across 8 bases. J lost 2 bases, V lost 4 bases, and 6 bases had no gene match. This CDR3 region has 15 residues. The germline gives CDR1 SGHDT, CDR2 YYEEEE.

V gene TRBV15 combines with J gene TRBJ2-2; perhaps TRBD1 as D (5 bases). The V end was cut by 1 base, the J end by 5 bases, with 11 bases between. The germline V gene has CDR1 LNHNV and CDR2 YYDKDF (reference sequence). The CDR3 has 15 amino acids. CDR3 DNA sequence: TGTGCCACCAGCAGAGGAGGCAGGGAAACCGGGGAGCTGTTTTTT. Translating gives CATSRGGRETGELFF.